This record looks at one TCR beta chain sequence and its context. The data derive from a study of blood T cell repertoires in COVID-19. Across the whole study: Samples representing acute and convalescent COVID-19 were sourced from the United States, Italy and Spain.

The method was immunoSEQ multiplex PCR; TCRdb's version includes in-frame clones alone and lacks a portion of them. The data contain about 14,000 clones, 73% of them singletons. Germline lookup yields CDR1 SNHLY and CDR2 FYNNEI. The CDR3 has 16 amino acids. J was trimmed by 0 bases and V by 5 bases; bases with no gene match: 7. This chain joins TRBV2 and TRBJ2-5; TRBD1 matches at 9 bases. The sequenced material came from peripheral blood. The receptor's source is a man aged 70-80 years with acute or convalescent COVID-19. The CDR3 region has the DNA TGTGCCAGCAGTAATGATGGGACAGGGTACCAAGAGACCCAGTACTTC. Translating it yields CASSNDGTGYQETQYF.